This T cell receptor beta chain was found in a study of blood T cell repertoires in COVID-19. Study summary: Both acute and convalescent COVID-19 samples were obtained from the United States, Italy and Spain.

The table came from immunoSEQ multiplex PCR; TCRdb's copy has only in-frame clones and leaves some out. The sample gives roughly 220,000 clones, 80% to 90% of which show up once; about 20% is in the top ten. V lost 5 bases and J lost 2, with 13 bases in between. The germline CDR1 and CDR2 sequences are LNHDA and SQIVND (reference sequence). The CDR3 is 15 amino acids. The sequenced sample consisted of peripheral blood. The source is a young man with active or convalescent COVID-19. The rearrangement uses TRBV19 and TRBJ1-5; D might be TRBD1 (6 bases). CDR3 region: CASSARTDGNQPQHF. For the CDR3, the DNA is TGTGCCAGTAGTGCTAGGACAGACGGCAATCAGCCCCAGCATTTT.